This passage covers 17 T cell receptor beta chains from one sample sequenced in a study of blood T cell repertoires in COVID-19. The protocol was immunoSEQ multiplex PCR, while the TCRdb copy is restricted to in-frame clones and leaves out a portion. Of tens of thousands of clones detected, 70% to 90% appear once; the ten largest clones hold around 8%. Sequencing used peripheral blood. These receptors were obtained from a man aged 55 to 69 with COVID-19, enrolled during active disease.

V and J are TRBV11-3 and TRBJ1-1; D is undetermined. Germline values: CDR1 SGHNT, CDR2 YENEEA. This CDR3 has 12 residues. Deletions cut 5 bases from V and 10 bases from J, with 14 bases between. The CDR3 region has the DNA TGTGCCAGCAGCCTGTACAGCCTCGGAGCTTTCTTT. This sequence encodes CASSLYSLGAFF.

The chain joins TRBV19 to TRBJ2-3; 7 nucleotides align to TRBD2. The germline gives CDR1 LNHDA, CDR2 SQIVND (reference sequence). V lost 3 bases and J lost 1; bases outside the gene matches: 4. The CDR3 has 15 residues. CDR3 sequence: CASSMSTSGTDTQYF. The CDR3 bases are TGTGCCAGTAGTATGAGTACTAGCGGCACAGATACGCAGTATTTT.

The V gene is TRBV18, the J gene TRBJ2-3, with TRBD2 matching over 11 bases. CDR1 is KGHSH, CDR2 LQKENI, per germline. The J segment lost 4 bases and the V segment lost 0 bases, leaving 3 bases of the junction unmatched. CDR3 length equals 16 residues. CDR3 region: CASSPPGLAEADTQYF. CDR3 nucleotides: TGTGCCAGCTCACCACCGGGACTAGCGGAGGCAGATACGCAGTATTTT.

The chain employs TRBV18 and TRBJ1-5, with a tentative D call TRBD1 (5 bases). From germline, CDR1 is KGHSH and CDR2 LQKENI. This CDR3 spans 14 amino acids. Trimming took off 6 bases at V and 1 base at J, with 10 bases between the two ends. This CDR3 reads CASSGTRSNQPQHF. CDR3 DNA sequence: TGTGCCAGCTCCGGGACTAGGAGCAATCAGCCCCAGCATTTT.

This clone occurred once. V gene TRBV30 combines with J gene TRBJ2-1; D not resolved. Germline CDR1 GTSNPN, CDR2 SVGIG (reference sequence). This CDR3 is built from 16 residues. Trimming shortened V by 0 bases and J by 8 bases, and 20 bases separated the two germline ends. In DNA, the CDR3 is TGTGCCTGGAGTGTCGCCGGAGTTGGCCCTAGGTATGAGCAGTTCTTC. Translating gives CAWSVAGVGPRYEQFF.

The DNA of the CDR3 is TGTGCCAGCAGACGGACAGCGCAAAACTATGGCTACACCTTC. Protein product: CASRRTAQNYGYTF. The chain recombines TRBV28 with TRBJ1-2; D is perhaps TRBD1 (6 bases). The V gene lost 6 bases and the J gene lost 2 bases, with 13 bases spanning the gap. Germline CDR1 reads MDHEN; CDR2 reads SYDVKM. The CDR3 is 14 amino acids.

This chain links TRBV7-2 with TRBJ2-1; TRBD2 matches 11 bases. The V gene's germline CDR1 is SGHTA and CDR2 FQGNSA. Germline trimming cut 0 bases from V and 1 base from J; bases unmatched to any gene: 2. This CDR3 spans 17 amino acids. The CDR3 loop is CASSLASSGRSYNEQFF. DNA for the CDR3: TGTGCCAGCAGCTTAGCGTCTAGCGGGAGGTCCTACAATGAGCAGTTCTTC.

The rearrangement joins TRBV27 to TRBJ1-1; TRBD1 matches 7 bases. Germline V gene data show CDR1 as MNHEY and CDR2 as SMNVEV (reference sequence). The junction had 7 bases not matched to a gene; V was cut back by 2 bases and J by 4 bases. This CDR3 is built from 15 residues. In DNA, the CDR3 is TGTGCCAGCAGTTTAAATCGACAGGGATTCACTGAAGCTTTCTTT. Its protein product is CASSLNRQGFTEAFF.

The V and J genes are TRBV4-1 and TRBJ1-4, with 8 bases fitting TRBD1. After removal of 0 bases from V and 4 bases from J, the junction contained 7 bases not matched to a gene. The CDR3 sequence is 17 residues long. Germline assignment: CDR1 MGHRA and CDR2 YSYEKL. Written as DNA, the CDR3 is TGCGCCAGCAGCCAAGAAGGGCAGGGGGCCTTTAATGAAAAACTGTTTTTT. Its protein is CASSQEGQGAFNEKLFF.

This chain links TRBV12-2 with TRBJ2-1; the table names TRBD2, a call not compared with the DNA. TRBV12-2 corresponds to a pseudogene. The CDR3 has 15 residues. The CDR3 loop reads CASRLQRPNYNEQFF. The DNA of the CDR3 is TGTGCAAGTCGCTTACAGCGGCCTAACTACAATGAGCAGTTCTTC.

V usage is TRBV28 and J usage is TRBJ2-1, with D tentatively TRBD2 (6 bases). Germline-derived CDR1 and CDR2 are MDHEN and SYDVKM. The V end was cut by 5 bases, the J end by 4 bases, with 18 bases between. The CDR3 totals 16 residues. The CDR3, as DNA: TGTGCCAGCAGTGGGGTAGCGGAGACTATTTACAATGAGCAGTTCTTC. It codes for CASSGVAETIYNEQFF.

The V and J genes are TRBV3-1 (or the pseudogene TRBV3-2) and TRBJ1-2; maybe TRBD1 (5 bases). CDR1 is LGHDT and CDR2 is YNNKEL in the germline V gene (reference sequence). This CDR3 is built from 14 residues. V was trimmed by 1 base and J by 1 base, leaving 7 bases between them. The CDR3 bases are TGTGCCAGCAGCCAAGTCGACAGTAACTATGGCTACACCTTC. This encodes CASSQVDSNYGYTF.

The chain is built from TRBV29-1 and TRBJ2-2; maybe TRBD2 (5 bases). The CDR3 totals 13 residues. V was clipped by 5 bases and J by 4 bases, with 11 bases between them. Germline CDR1 and CDR2: SQVTM and ANQGSEA. CDR3 amino acids: CSVPLRGTGELFF. In DNA, the CDR3 is TGCAGCGTTCCATTACGGGGCACCGGGGAGCTGTTTTTT.

The chain employs TRBV4-1 and TRBJ2-6; possibly TRBD2 for D (6 bases). From germline, CDR1 is MGHRA and CDR2 YSYEKL. This CDR3 region has 16 residues. The ends were cut back, 0 bases at V and 4 bases at J, with 10 bases in the middle. The CDR3 DNA is TGCGCCAGCAGCCAAGAACCACTAGCCGGGGCCAACGTCCTGACTTTC. Protein sequence: CASSQEPLAGANVLTF.

The chain couples TRBV4-1 to TRBJ1-1, with TRBD1 as a possible D gene (6 bases). Germline lookup yields CDR1 MGHRA and CDR2 YSYEKL. This CDR3 is built from 15 residues. V was clipped by 1 base and J by 0 bases, with 9 bases between them. CDR3 loop: CASSQVGGMNTEAFF. DNA for the CDR3: TGCGCCAGCAGCCAAGTAGGGGGAATGAACACTGAAGCTTTCTTT.

The rearrangement uses TRBV4-1 and TRBJ1-2; 7 bases match TRBD1. With V trimmed by 1 base and J by 8 bases, 7 bases remained unmatched. CDR1 is MGHRA, CDR2 YSYEKL, per germline. The length of the CDR3 is 14 residues. The CDR3 DNA reads TGCGCCAGCAGCCAAGTTACACAGGGGTACGGCTACACCTTC. Translated, it gives CASSQVTQGYGYTF.

As concerns this clone: The junction differs from germline at one of its ends, possibly a read error. CDR3 nucleotides: TGTGTCAGCAGTTACAGGGGGACTGAAGCTTTCTTT. This sequence encodes CVSSYRGTEAFF. The V call is TRBV6-5, the J call TRBJ1-1; 8 nucleotides align to TRBD1. The CDR3 has 12 residues. Germline CDR1 and CDR2: MNHEY and SVGAGI.